The 3 T cell receptor beta chains in this list originate from one sample, sequenced in a study of cytomegalovirus exposure and HLA in healthy donors. Primers included in the PCR were 60 Vbeta and 13 Jbeta primers. This table comes from immunoSEQ multiplex PCR, and its TCRdb copy is limited to in-frame clones, with some not included. The sample yields around 53,000 clones, about 80% seen once. The sample was PBMCs. The source of these receptors is a man in his fifties in good health and CMV-seronegative.

This rearrangement joins TRBV2 to TRBJ2-1; 9 bases align to TRBD2. Germline V gene lookup returns CDR1 SNHLY and CDR2 FYNNEI. This CDR3 spans 16 amino acids. The junction had 5 bases not matched to a gene; V was cut back by 2 bases and J by 3 bases. CDR3 coding DNA: TGTGCCAGCAGTGAACGCGGGGGGGCCTACTACAATGAGCAGTTCTTC. It encodes CASSERGGAYYNEQFF.

The chain combines TRBV6-5 with TRBJ2-1; 7 positions agree with TRBD1. Germline-derived CDR1 and CDR2 are MNHEY and SVGAGI. The CDR3 is 14 amino acids. V trimming: 6 bases; J trimming: 2 bases; junction bases outside the gene matches: 4. The CDR3, as DNA: TGTGCCAGCAGAGACAGGGTCCCCTACAATGAGCAGTTCTTC. This translates into CASRDRVPYNEQFF.

The V call is TRBV7-8, the J call TRBJ2-7; 11 bases line up with TRBD2. Losses at the gene ends were 5 bases for V and 5 bases for J; bases not matched to a gene: 8. This CDR3 has 15 amino acids. Germline assignment: CDR1 SGHVS and CDR2 FQNEAQ. CDR3 sequence: CASSPPSGGSHEQYF. The CDR3 region has the DNA TGTGCCAGCAGCCCACCTAGCGGGGGGTCCCACGAGCAGTACTTC.